These 8 T cell receptor beta chains came from one sample sequenced in a study of human T cells and chemical hapten exposure. Each CDR3 protein gets one entry after TCRdb re-called the RACE reads with MiXCR. The sample consists of about 40,000 distinct CDR3 sequences, approximately 3.5% of them appearing once. Time point defined: patch test 2, 6 weeks after DPC sensitization. As to treatment: therapeutic diphenylcyclopropenone sensitization with weekly scalp DPC. Sequenced material: whole blood, taken in connection with sensitization to the hapten diphenylcyclopropenone (DPC). The origin of the receptors is a man aged 35 to 55 with alopecia areata. Some clones in this sample may be carry-over from other donors' samples.

The chain recombines TRBV10-1 with TRBJ2-1, with 11 bases aligning to TRBD2. Trimming cost V 5 bases and J 5 bases; bases outside gene matches: 5. CDR3 size: 15 residues. Looked up from germline, CDR1 is WNHNN and CDR2 is SYGVQD (reference sequence). The CDR3 is CASSSGLAEDNEQFF. DNA of the CDR3: TGCGCCAGCAGTTCGGGACTAGCGGAAGACAATGAGCAGTTCTTC.

This clonotype was detected a few times. The chain links TRBV2 to TRBJ2-7; D call uncertain. The CDR3 runs 13 residues. The V gene lost 0 bases and the J gene lost 3 bases, with 6 bases spanning the gap. Germline values: CDR1 SNHLY, CDR2 FYNNEI. The CDR3 DNA sequence: TGTGCCAGCAGTGAAGCCAGGATCTACGAGCAGTACTTC. Protein sequence: CASSEARIYEQYF.

This clonotype was seen ten or more times. The CDR3 coding sequence is TGTGCCAGCAGCTCACCGGGACTAGCGGACACAGATACGCAGTATTTT. It encodes CASSSPGLADTDTQYF. The rearrangement uses TRBV5-6 and TRBJ2-3; 11 bases map to TRBD2. The trim removed 3 bases at V and 2 bases at J, leaving 5 bases unmatched. The length of the CDR3 is 16 residues. Germline values: CDR1 SGHDT, CDR2 YYEEEE.

This clonotype was seen many times. The rearrangement links TRBV10-3 to TRBJ2-1; TRBD2 aligns across 7 bases. The CDR3 totals 14 residues. Germline CDR1 and CDR2: ENHRY and SYGVKD. J lost 7 bases, V lost 1 base, and 4 bases had no gene match. CDR3 in DNA: TGTGCCATCAGTGAGTTGGGAGGGAAAAATGAGCAGTTCTTC. It translates to CAISELGGKNEQFF.

This clonotype was recorded many times. The chain links TRBV28 to TRBJ2-6, with D perhaps matching TRBD1 or TRBD2 (6 bases each). Germline V gives CDR1 MDHEN, CDR2 SYDVKM. The V end was cut by 10 bases, the J end by 0 bases, with 19 bases between. CDR3 length equals 17 residues. The CDR3 loop reads CAISVVGGLSGANVLTF. The CDR3 DNA reads as TGTGCCATCTCGGTGGTCGGGGGCCTCTCTGGGGCCAACGTCCTGACTTTC.

This clonotype was found many times. The chain employs TRBV7-9 and TRBJ2-1, with TRBD2 as a possible D gene (6 bases). This CDR3 region has 15 residues. Trimming left V 3 bases short and J 5 bases short, with 14 bases between. From germline, CDR1 is SEHNR and CDR2 FQNEAQ (reference sequence). CDR3 amino acids: CASSFSGLPDNEQFF. CDR3 DNA sequence: TGTGCCAGCAGCTTCTCCGGACTACCAGACAATGAGCAGTTCTTC.

This rearrangement joins TRBV12-3 or TRBV12-4 to TRBJ1-6, with a possible D match to TRBD1 (5 bases). The V end was cut by 2 bases, the J end by 8 bases, with 13 bases between. The CDR3 spans 15 residues. The DNA for the CDR3 is TGTGCCAGCAGTTTAACAGGAATTATGGATTCACCCCTCCACTTT. Its protein is CASSLTGIMDSPLHF.

This clonotype was picked up many times. The chain has TRBV13 and TRBJ1-1; no clear D. Germline V gene sequence: CDR1 PRHDT, CDR2 FYEKMQ (reference sequence). The CDR3 sequence is 12 residues long. The V end lost 0 bases, the J end lost 8 bases, and 7 bases lay between the germline ends. The CDR3 is CASSLGEGEAFF. The DNA of the CDR3 is TGTGCCAGCAGCTTAGGTGAGGGAGAAGCTTTCTTT. Full variable domain (outside the CDR3, taken from reference TRBV13 and TRBJ1-1): AAGVIQSPRHLIKEKRETATLKCYPIPRHDTVYWYQQGPGQDPQFLISFYEKMQSDKGSIPDRFSAQQFSDYHSELNMSSLELGDSALYFCASSLGEGEAFFGQGTRLTVV.